These T cell receptor beta chains were read from a single sample in a study of shared clonotypes between healthy human individuals. Method: immunoSEQ multiplex PCR; TCRdb's copy keeps in-frame clones and lacks some. The repertoire consists of some 1.4 million clones, with more than 95% occurring once and the leading ten covering about 1.2%. Sequencing used naive CD4+ T cells sorted from blood. Receptor source: a young man in good health. CDR3s include the opening cysteine and the closing phenylalanine or tryptophan. D genes are given only for firm matches.

- | 15 | TRBJ1-5 | TRBV7-8 | TGTGCCAGCAGCCTGGGATCGGGGAACAGGCAGCCCCAGCATTTT | CASSLGSGNRQPQHF
- | 14 | TRBJ2-1 | TRBV9 | TGTGCCAGCAGCGTAGGCGGATCCTACAATGAGCAGTTCTTC | CASSVGGSYNEQFF
- | 13 | TRBJ1-2 | TRBV30 | TGTGCCTGGATCCCCGACAGAAGGTATGGCTACACCTTC | CAWIPDRRYGYTF
- | 13 | TRBJ2-3 | TRBV7-3 | TGTGCCAGCAGCCGCCGAGGGACAGATACGCAGTATTTT | CASSRRGTDTQYF
- | 16 | TRBJ1-5 | TRBV5-5 | TGTGCCAGCAGCCCCTCCTGGGACGGCAGCAATCAGCCCCAGCATTTT | CASSPSWDGSNQPQHF
- | 15 | TRBJ2-4 | TRBV6-1 | TGTGCCAGCAGTGAGATTGGGGGGTTGAGGAACATTCAGTACTTC | CASSEIGGLRNIQYF
- | 15 | TRBJ2-5 | TRBV27 | TGTGCCAGCAGGCTAGCCTTTTGGTCCGGAGAGACCCAGTACTTC | CASRLAFWSGETQYF
- | 16 | TRBJ1-5 | TRBV18 | TGTGCCAGCTCACCAGGCACAGGGAGTAGCAATCAGCCCCAGCATTTT | CASSPGTGSSNQPQHF
- | 14 | TRBJ2-7 | TRBV25-1 | TGTGCCAGCAGTGATTGGGGCCTGAACTACGAGCAGTACTTC | CASSDWGLNYEQYF
TRBD1 | 15 | TRBJ2-5 | TRBV4-3 | TGCGCCAGCAGCCAAGGACAGGGGGGACAAGAGACCCAGTACTTC | CASSQGQGGQETQYF
- | 14 | TRBJ2-7 | TRBV10-3 | TGTGCCATCAGGAAGTCTAGCGCGGGCTACGAGCAGTACTTC | CAIRKSSAGYEQYF
TRBD1 | 19 | TRBJ1-3 | TRBV4-1 | TGCGCCAGCAGCCAAGCTCCGGGACAGGGGACGACCTCTGGAAACACCATATATTTT | CASSQAPGQGTTSGNTIYF
- | 12 | TRBJ1-2 | TRBV27 | TGTGCCAGCAGTTTTTTAGGGGGAGGCTACACCTTC | CASSFLGGGYTF